Listed here are 6 T cell receptor beta chains from one sample, sequenced in a study of blood T cell repertoires in COVID-19. Generated by immunoSEQ multiplex PCR, the TCRdb table keeps only in-frame clones and is missing some. The sample records tens of thousands of clones, approximately 90% being singletons. The source material was peripheral blood. All receptors come from a human donor in a cohort sampled during active COVID-19.

The genes are TRBV9 and TRBJ1-6, with TRBD1 matching over 10 bases. This CDR3 is built from 15 residues. Per the germline V gene, CDR1 is SGDLS and CDR2 is YYNGEE. Trimming at V came to 3 bases and at J to 9 bases, leaving 6 bases not matched to a gene. For the CDR3, the DNA is TGTGCCAGCAGCGGTCCTGGGACAGGGGTTTCACCCCTCCACTTT. Amino acids: CASSGPGTGVSPLHF.

As to this clone: This same CDR3 is encoded by further DNA sequences in the sample. The CDR3 reads CASSISRSYEQYF. CDR3 nucleotides: TGTGCCAGTAGTATATCTCGGTCCTACGAGCAGTACTTC. The chain is built from TRBV19 and TRBJ2-7; D unresolved. Germline lookup yields CDR1 LNHDA and CDR2 SQIVND (reference sequence). The CDR3 contains 13 residues. With 2 bases removed from V and 1 base from J, the gap between germline ends came to 6 bases. The whole variable domain, filled in from reference TRBV19 and TRBJ2-7, reads DGGITQSPKYLFRKEGQNVTLSCEQNLNHDAMYWYRQDPGQGLRLIYYSQIVNDFQKGDIAEGYSVSREKKESFPLTVTSAQKNPTAFYLCASSISRSYEQYFGPGTRLTVT.

The chain employs TRBV7-2 and TRBJ1-1, with D possibly being TRBD1 (5 bases). CDR1 is SGHTA and CDR2 is FQGNSA in the germline V gene. The length of the CDR3 is 12 residues. V was pared by 2 bases and J by 7 bases, with 8 bases between. The DNA for the CDR3 is TGTGCCAGCAGCTTACAGGGAATTGAAGCTTTCTTT. Translating gives CASSLQGIEAFF.

The CDR3 DNA reads as TGTGCCAGCAGTCAGCGCGGGGCTGGGGCCAACGTCCTGACTTTC. It yields the protein CASSQRGAGANVLTF. V gene TRBV28 combines with J gene TRBJ2-6; D might be TRBD2 (6 bases). This CDR3 has 15 amino acids. Trimming shortened V by 5 bases and J by 2 bases, and 10 bases separated the two germline ends. Germline V gives CDR1 MDHEN, CDR2 SYDVKM.

The rearrangement uses TRBV3-1 (or the pseudogene TRBV3-2) and TRBJ2-1; 9 bases are shared with TRBD2. The CDR3 loop spans 16 amino acids. J lost 6 bases, V lost 0 bases, and 6 bases had no gene match. Looked up from germline, CDR1 is LGHDT and CDR2 is YNNKEL (reference sequence). The CDR3 loop is CASSQDSGGRANEQFF. The CDR3 coding sequence is TGTGCCAGCAGCCAAGATAGCGGCGGGAGGGCCAATGAGCAGTTCTTC.

The gene calls are TRBV6-2 or TRBV6-3 and TRBJ1-2; 9 bases align to TRBD1. In germline, CDR1 is MNHEY, CDR2 SVGEGT. The trim removed 4 bases at V and 4 bases at J, leaving 7 bases unmatched. The CDR3 is made up of 15 amino acids. The CDR3 reads CASSSPGQGSYGYTF. For the CDR3, the DNA is TGTGCCAGCAGTTCCCCGGGACAGGGATCCTATGGCTACACCTTC.